This TCR beta chain was sequenced for a study of blood T cell repertoires in COVID-19. Study summary: PBMCs, B-cell-depleted T cells, or T cells were the source of the cDNA or gDNA that made up the material.

The CDR3 has 16 amino acids. Original processing notes: Reference gene primer amplification gave estimated nucleated cell counts. The table came from immunoSEQ multiplex PCR; TCRdb's copy has only in-frame clones and leaves some out. The D gene and trimming were derived from the DNA, and the V and J assignments and clone size from that table. This table has about 130,000 clones, approximately 89% appearing once. This clonotype was sampled from a man in his fifties or sixties with acute or convalescent COVID-19. The sequenced sample was peripheral blood. The chain employs TRBV12-2 and TRBJ2-2; the table assigns TRBD1, which was not confirmed against the DNA. TRBV12-2 is annotated as a pseudogene. The CDR3 loop is CASRLGTGNNTGELFF. The CDR3 nucleotides are TGTGCAAGTCGCTTAGGGACAGGGAATAACACCGGGGAGCTGTTTTTT.